This T cell receptor (beta chain) was retrieved from a study of control samples from healthy donors and cancer patients. Only in-frame clones appear in the TCRdb table, and some are missing; sequencing was by immunoSEQ multiplex PCR. Among around 100,000 clones listed, approximately 90% were seen once. This CDR3 contains 14 residues. CDR1 and CDR2 from the germline V gene are MNHEY and SMNVEV (reference sequence). Unmatched junction bases numbered 6, after V lost 6 bases and J lost 1 base. The J gene is TRBJ2-7, the V gene TRBV27, with 7 bases aligning to TRBD1. The TCR originated in a man in his 60s with lung cancer. The sample comprised PBMCs. The CDR3: CASSLTGVSYEQYF. Written as DNA, the CDR3 is TGTGCCAGCAGCCTAACAGGGGTGTCCTACGAGCAGTACTTC.